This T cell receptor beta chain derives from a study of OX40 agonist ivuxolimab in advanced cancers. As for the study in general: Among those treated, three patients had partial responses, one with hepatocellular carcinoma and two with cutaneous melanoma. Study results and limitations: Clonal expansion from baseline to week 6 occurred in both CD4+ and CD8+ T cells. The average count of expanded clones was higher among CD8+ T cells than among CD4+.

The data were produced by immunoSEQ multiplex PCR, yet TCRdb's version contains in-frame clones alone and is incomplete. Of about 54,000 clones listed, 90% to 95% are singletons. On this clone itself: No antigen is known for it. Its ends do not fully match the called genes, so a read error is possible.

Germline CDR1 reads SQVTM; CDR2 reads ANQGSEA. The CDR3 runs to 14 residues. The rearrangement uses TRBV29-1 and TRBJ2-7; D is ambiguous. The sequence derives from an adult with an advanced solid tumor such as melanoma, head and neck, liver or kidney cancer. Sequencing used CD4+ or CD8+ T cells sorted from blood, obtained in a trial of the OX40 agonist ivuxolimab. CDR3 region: CSVKDAHSSYEQYF. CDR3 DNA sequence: TGCAGCGTTAAAGACGCCCACAGCTCCTACGAGCAGTACTTC.